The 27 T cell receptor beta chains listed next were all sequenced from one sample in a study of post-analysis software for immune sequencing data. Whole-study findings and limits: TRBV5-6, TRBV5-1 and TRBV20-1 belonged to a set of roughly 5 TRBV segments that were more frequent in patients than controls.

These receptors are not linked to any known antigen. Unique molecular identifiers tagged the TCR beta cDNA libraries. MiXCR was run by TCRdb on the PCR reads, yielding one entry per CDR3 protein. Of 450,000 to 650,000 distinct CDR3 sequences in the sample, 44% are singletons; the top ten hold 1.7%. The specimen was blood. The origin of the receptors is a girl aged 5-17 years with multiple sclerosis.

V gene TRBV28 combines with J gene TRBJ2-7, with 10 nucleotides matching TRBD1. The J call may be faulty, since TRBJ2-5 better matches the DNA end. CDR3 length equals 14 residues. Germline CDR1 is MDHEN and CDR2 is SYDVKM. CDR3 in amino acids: CASRRTGGRETQYF. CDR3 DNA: TGTGCCAGCAGGAGGACAGGGGGAAGGGAGACCCAGTACTTC.

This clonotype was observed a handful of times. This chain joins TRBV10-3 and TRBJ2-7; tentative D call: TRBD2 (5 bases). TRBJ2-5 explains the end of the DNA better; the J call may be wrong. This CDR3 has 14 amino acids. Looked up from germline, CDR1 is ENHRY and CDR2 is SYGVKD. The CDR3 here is CAISDQNYRGTQYF. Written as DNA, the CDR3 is TGTGCCATCAGTGACCAGAACTACCGGGGGACCCAGTACTTC.

In nucleotides, the CDR3 is TGTGCCTTAAAGGGCCTTTCCGGGGCCAACGTCCTGACTTTC. It is translated as CALKGLSGANVLTF. The chain is built from TRBV30 and TRBJ2-6, with D hard to call. Germline CDR1 reads GTSNPN; CDR2 reads SVGIG (reference sequence). Between the trimmed V and J ends, which lost 7 bases and 4 bases, there was a span of 14 bases. The CDR3 covers 14 residues.

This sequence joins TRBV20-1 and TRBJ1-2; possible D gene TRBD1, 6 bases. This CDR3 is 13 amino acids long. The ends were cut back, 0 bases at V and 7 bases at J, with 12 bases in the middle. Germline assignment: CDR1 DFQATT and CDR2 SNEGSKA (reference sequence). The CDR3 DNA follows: TGCAGTGCTAGAGATGGTCAGGGGCGTGGCTACACCTTC. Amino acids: CSARDGQGRGYTF.

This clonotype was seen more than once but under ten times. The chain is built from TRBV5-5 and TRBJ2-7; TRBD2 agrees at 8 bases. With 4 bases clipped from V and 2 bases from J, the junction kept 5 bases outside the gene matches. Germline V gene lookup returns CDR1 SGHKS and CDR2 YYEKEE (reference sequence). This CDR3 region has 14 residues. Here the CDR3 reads CASSPSGYPYEQYF. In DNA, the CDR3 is TGTGCCAGCAGCCCTAGCGGGTACCCCTACGAGCAGTACTTC.

This chain's CDR3 is CASSYRDRETNTGELFF. As DNA, the CDR3 is TGCGCCAGCAGCTATAGAGACAGGGAGACGAACACCGGGGAGCTGTTTTTT. The rearrangement joins TRBV5-1 to TRBJ2-2, with 7 nucleotides matching TRBD1. The CDR3 is made up of 17 amino acids. V lost 3 bases and J lost 0; bases outside the gene matches: 8. Germline CDR1 reads SGHRS; CDR2 reads YFSETQ.

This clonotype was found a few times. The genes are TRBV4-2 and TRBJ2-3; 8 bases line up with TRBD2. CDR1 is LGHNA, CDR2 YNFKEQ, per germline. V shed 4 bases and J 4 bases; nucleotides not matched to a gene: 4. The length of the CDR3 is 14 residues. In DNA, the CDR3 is TGTGCCAGCAGCCCGGGGGGGCCTTCAGATACGCAGTATTTT. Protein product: CASSPGGPSDTQYF.

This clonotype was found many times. The CDR3 coding sequence is TGCGCCAGCAGCTTGACAGGGGGCGATGGCTACACCTTC. Protein sequence: CASSLTGGDGYTF. The chain couples TRBV5-1 to TRBJ1-2, with 9 bases fitting TRBD1. The CDR3 is 13 residues long. J lost 6 bases, V lost 1 base, and 1 base had no gene match. Germline CDR1 and CDR2: SGHRS and YFSETQ.

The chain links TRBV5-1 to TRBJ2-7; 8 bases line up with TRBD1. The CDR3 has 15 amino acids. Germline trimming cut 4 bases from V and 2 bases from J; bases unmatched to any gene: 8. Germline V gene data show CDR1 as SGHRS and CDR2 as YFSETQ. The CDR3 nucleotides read TGCGCCAGCAGCCCAGAAGGACAGGGTCCCTACGAGCAGTACTTC. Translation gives CASSPEGQGPYEQYF.

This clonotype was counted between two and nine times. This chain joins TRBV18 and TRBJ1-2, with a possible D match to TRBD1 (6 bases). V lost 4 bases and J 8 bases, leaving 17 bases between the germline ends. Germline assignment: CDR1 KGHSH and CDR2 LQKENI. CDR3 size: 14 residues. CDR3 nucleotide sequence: TGTGCCAGCTCACACCCAGGGGCGGTGAGAGGCTACACCTTC. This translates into CASSHPGAVRGYTF.

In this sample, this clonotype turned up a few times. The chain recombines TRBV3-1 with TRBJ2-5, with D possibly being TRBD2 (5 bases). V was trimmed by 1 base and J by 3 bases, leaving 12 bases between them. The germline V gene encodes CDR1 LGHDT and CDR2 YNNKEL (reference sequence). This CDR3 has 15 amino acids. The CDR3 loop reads CASSQGGRGEETQYF. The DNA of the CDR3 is TGTGCCAGCAGCCAAGGCGGTCGGGGAGAAGAGACCCAGTACTTC.

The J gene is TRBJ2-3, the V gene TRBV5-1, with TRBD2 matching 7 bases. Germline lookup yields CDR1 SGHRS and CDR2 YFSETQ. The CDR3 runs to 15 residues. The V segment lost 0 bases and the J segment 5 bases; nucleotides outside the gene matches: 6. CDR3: CASSLAGLDGDTQYF. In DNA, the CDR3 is TGCGCCAGCAGCTTGGCAGGACTAGACGGAGATACGCAGTATTTT. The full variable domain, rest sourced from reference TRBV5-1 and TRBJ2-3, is KAGVTQTPRYLIKTRGQQVTLSCSPISGHRSVSWYQQTPGQGLQFLFEYFSETQRNKGNFPGRFSGRQFSNSRSEMNVSTLELGDSALYLCASSLAGLDGDTQYFGPGTRLTVL.

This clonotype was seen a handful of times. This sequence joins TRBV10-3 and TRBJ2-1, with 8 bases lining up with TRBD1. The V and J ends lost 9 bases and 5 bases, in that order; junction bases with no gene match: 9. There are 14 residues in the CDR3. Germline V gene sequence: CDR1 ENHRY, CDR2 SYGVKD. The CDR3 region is CAIMGNRGDNEQFF. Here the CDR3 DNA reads TGTGCCATAATGGGAAACAGGGGGGACAATGAGCAGTTCTTC.

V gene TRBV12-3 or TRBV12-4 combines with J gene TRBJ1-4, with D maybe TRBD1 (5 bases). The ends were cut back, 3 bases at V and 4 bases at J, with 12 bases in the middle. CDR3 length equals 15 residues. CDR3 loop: CASSLETELNEKLFF. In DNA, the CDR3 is TGTGCCAGCAGTTTGGAGACAGAACTTAATGAAAAACTGTTTTTT.

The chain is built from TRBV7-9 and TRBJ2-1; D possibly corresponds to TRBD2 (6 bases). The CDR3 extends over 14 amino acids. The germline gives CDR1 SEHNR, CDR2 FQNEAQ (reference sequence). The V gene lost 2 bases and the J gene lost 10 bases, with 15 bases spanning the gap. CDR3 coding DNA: TGTGCCAGCAGCTTATTCCGGGAGAATCGCGAGCAGTTCTTC. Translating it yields CASSLFRENREQFF.

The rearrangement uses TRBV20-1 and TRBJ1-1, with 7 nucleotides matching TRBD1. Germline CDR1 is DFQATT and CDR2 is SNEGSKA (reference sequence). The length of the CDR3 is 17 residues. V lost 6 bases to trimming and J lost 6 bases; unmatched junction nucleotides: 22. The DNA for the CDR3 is TGCAGTGCGTTCGACGTAAGACAGGGTAGGGCGACCCCTGAAGCTTTCTTT. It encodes CSAFDVRQGRATPEAFF.

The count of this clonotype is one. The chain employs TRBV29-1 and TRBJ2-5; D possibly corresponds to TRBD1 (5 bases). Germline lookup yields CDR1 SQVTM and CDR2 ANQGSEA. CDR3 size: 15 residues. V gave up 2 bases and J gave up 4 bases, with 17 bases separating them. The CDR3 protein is CSVESPPGNGETQYF. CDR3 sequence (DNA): TGCAGCGTTGAAAGTCCTCCAGGGAATGGAGAGACCCAGTACTTC.

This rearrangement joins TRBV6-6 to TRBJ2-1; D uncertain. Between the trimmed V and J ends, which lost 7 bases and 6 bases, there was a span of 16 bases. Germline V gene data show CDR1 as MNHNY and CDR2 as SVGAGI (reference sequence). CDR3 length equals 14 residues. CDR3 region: CASTLYPETNEQFF. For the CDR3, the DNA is TGTGCCAGCACCCTTTACCCGGAGACCAATGAGCAGTTCTTC.

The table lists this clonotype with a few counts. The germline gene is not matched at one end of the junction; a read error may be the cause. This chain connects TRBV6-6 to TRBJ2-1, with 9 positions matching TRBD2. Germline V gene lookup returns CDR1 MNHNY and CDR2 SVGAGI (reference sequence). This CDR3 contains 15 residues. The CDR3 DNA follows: TGTGCCAGCAGGAAGGAACTAGCGGGCTACGATGAGCAGTTCTTC. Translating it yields CASRKELAGYDEQFF.

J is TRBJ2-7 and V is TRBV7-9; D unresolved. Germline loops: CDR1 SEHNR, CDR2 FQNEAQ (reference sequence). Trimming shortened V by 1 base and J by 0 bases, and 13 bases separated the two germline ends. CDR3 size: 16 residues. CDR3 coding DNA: TGTGCCAGCAGCTTAGAAAGGCTTGGGTCCTCCTACGAGCAGTACTTC. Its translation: CASSLERLGSSYEQYF.

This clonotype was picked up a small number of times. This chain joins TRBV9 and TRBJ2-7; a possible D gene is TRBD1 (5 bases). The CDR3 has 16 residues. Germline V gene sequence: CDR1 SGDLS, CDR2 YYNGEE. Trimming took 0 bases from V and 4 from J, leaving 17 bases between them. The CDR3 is CASSVAGMGPPYEQYF. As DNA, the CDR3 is TGTGCCAGCAGCGTAGCTGGAATGGGGCCTCCTTACGAGCAGTACTTC.

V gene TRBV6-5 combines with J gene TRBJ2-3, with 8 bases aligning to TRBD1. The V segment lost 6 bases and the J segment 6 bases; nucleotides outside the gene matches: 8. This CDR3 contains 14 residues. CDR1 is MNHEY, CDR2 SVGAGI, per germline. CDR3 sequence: CASRWGQEVDTQYF. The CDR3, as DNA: TGTGCCAGCAGATGGGGACAGGAGGTGGATACGCAGTATTTT.

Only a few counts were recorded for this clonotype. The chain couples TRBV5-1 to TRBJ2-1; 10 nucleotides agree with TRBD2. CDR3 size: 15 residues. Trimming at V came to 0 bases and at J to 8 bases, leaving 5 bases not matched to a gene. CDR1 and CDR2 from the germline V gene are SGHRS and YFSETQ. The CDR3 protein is CASSLASGSSYEQFF. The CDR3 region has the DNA TGCGCCAGCAGCTTGGCTAGCGGGAGTTCCTATGAGCAGTTCTTC.

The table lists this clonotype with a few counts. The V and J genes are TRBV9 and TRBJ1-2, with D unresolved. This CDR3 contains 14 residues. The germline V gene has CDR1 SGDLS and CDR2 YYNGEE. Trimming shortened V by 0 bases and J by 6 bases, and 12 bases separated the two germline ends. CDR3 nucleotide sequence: TGTGCCAGCAGCGTAGATTTAGGACGAGATGGCTACACCTTC. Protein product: CASSVDLGRDGYTF.

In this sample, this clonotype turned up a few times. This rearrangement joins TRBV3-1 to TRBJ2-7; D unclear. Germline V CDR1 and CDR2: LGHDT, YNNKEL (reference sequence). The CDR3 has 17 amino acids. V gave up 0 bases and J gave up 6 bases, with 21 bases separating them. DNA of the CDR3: TGTGCCAGCAGCCAAGACTTTAAAACCCTGTTCGGAATCGAGCAGTACTTC. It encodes CASSQDFKTLFGIEQYF.

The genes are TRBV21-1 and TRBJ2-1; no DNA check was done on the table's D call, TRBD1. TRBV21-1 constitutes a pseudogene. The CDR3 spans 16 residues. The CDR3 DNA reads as TGTACCAGCAGCAAAGGGCCCGGGACAGGGGGCGAGGAGCAGTTCTTC. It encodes CTSSKGPGTGGEEQFF.

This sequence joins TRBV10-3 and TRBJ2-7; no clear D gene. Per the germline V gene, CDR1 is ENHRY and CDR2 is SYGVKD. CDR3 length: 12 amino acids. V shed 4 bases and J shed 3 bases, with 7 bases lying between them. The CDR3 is CAISGNSYEQYF. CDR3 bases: TGTGCCATCAGTGGAAACAGCTACGAGCAGTACTTC.